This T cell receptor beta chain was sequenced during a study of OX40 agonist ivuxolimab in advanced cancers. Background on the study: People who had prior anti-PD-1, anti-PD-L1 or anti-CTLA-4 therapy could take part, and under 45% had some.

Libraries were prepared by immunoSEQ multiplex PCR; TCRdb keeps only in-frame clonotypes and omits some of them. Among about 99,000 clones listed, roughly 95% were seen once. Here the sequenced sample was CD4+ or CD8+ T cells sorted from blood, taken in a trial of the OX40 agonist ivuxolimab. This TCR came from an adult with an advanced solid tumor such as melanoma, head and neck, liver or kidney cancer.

The CDR3 nucleotides are TGCGCCAGCAGTGCCCGGGCCCAGAGCTCCTACGAGCAGTACTTC. Its translation: CASSARAQSSYEQYF. J is TRBJ2-7 and V is TRBV10-1; D not resolved. The V end was cut by 4 bases, the J end by 0 bases, with 13 bases between. CDR1 WNHNN and CDR2 SYGVQD come from the germline V gene (reference sequence). The length of the CDR3 is 15 residues.